This entry lists 28 T cell receptor beta chains sequenced from one sample in a study of blood T cell repertoires in COVID-19. The repertoire was sequenced with immunoSEQ multiplex PCR; TCRdb's copy has only in-frame clones and lacks some. The data hold about 100,000 clones, with almost 80% observed a single time. The sample taken for sequencing was peripheral blood. These receptors came from a woman in her 70s with acute or convalescent COVID-19.

This chain joins TRBV10-1 and TRBJ2-4; TRBD2 aligns across 7 bases. CDR1 WNHNN and CDR2 SYGVQD come from the germline V gene (reference sequence). The length of the CDR3 is 13 residues. V was pared by 4 bases and J by 8 bases, with 5 bases of the junction left unmatched. The CDR3 DNA follows: TGCGCCAGCAGTGCCAGTGGGGGGGACATTCAGTACTTC. The encoded protein is CASSASGGDIQYF.

The chain joins TRBV6-5 to TRBJ2-3; 8 bases line up with TRBD2. The V gene end was trimmed by 4 bases and the J gene end by 7 bases; junction bases not matched to a gene: 10. The CDR3 runs 15 residues. Per germline, CDR1 MNHEY and CDR2 SVGAGI. This CDR3 is CASSSRTRGGYTQYF. The CDR3 DNA sequence: TGTGCCAGCAGTTCACGGACTCGGGGGGGGTATACGCAGTATTTT.

This chain joins TRBV11-3 and TRBJ2-1; TRBD2 might be the D (6 bases). V shed 7 bases and J shed 9 bases, with 16 bases lying between them. Germline V lookup: CDR1 SGHNT, CDR2 YENEEA. This CDR3 region has 13 residues. CDR3 protein: CASTLGMGGEQFF. The DNA for the CDR3 is TGTGCCAGCACCCTGGGGATGGGAGGTGAGCAGTTCTTC.

This chain links TRBV7-2 with TRBJ2-3; D perhaps matches TRBD2 (5 bases). The CDR3 covers 15 residues. Germline V gives CDR1 SGHTA, CDR2 FQGNSA. Trimming left V 3 bases short and J 0 bases short, with 10 bases between. The CDR3 DNA reads TGTGCCAGCAGCTTCGGGGATATTAGCACAGATACGCAGTATTTT. Translating it yields CASSFGDISTDTQYF.

V usage is TRBV5-1 and J usage is TRBJ1-6; D is possibly TRBD1 (5 bases). The germline gives CDR1 SGHRS, CDR2 YFSETQ. Trimming removed 2 bases at V and 7 bases at J, with 13 bases between. This CDR3 region has 15 residues. CDR3 coding DNA: TGCGCCAGCAGCTTAGGTGACAGCCGAAATTCACCCCTCCACTTT. It codes for CASSLGDSRNSPLHF.

V and J are TRBV6-5 and TRBJ2-3; weak D call: TRBD2 (5 bases). The CDR3 spans 15 residues. Germline CDR1 is MNHEY and CDR2 is SVGAGI. Trimming took 4 bases from V and 2 from J, leaving 13 bases between them. The CDR3 coding sequence is TGTGCCAGCAGTTTATCGAGGGCCAACACAGATACGCAGTATTTT. Translation: CASSLSRANTDTQYF.

The J gene is TRBJ2-1, the V gene TRBV7-2; no reliable D call. This CDR3 contains 15 residues. Germline loops: CDR1 SGHTA, CDR2 FQGNSA. V was clipped by 1 base and J by 4 bases, with 11 bases between them. The chain's CDR3 is CASSLEQFPYNEQFF. CDR3 DNA sequence: TGTGCCAGCAGCTTAGAACAGTTCCCTTACAATGAGCAGTTCTTC.

The chain recombines TRBV11-3 with TRBJ2-3; 13 bases are a match to TRBD2. The germline gives CDR1 SGHNT, CDR2 YENEEA. This CDR3 is 18 amino acids long. J lost 2 bases, V lost 3 bases, and 8 bases had no gene match. The CDR3 reads CASSLGTSGGANTDTQYF. The CDR3 nucleotides are TGTGCCAGCAGCTTGGGAACTAGCGGGGGGGCGAACACAGATACGCAGTATTTT.

This rearrangement joins TRBV6-5 to TRBJ1-1; D gene uncertain. The germline V gene has CDR1 MNHEY and CDR2 SVGAGI. CDR3 length: 13 amino acids. Trimming stripped 6 bases from V and 0 bases from J, with 8 bases between. The CDR3, as DNA: TGTGCCAGCAGGTCCGTATTGAACACTGAAGCTTTCTTT. This translates into CASRSVLNTEAFF.

The chain couples TRBV21-1 to TRBJ2-1; the table calls TRBD1, which could not be checked here. TRBV21-1 is a pseudogene. The CDR3 is 16 amino acids. In DNA form, the CDR3 reads TGTGCCAGCAGCAAAGTCGGGGACAGGGACCACAATGAGCAGTTCTTC. Its translation: CASSKVGDRDHNEQFF.

This clone was seen a single time. The chain uses TRBV10-3 and TRBJ1-2; 7 bases map to TRBD1. This CDR3 is built from 19 residues. Germline-derived CDR1 and CDR2 are ENHRY and SYGVKD. J was trimmed by 3 bases and V by 2 bases; bases with no gene match: 18. The CDR3 coding sequence is TGTGCCATCAGTGAGCCAACTAGGGGACGAGGTGACAGGGACTATGGCTACACCTTC. Its translation: CAISEPTRGRGDRDYGYTF.

The V call is TRBV19, the J call TRBJ1-2; a weak D match, TRBD1 (6 bases). V was trimmed by 7 bases and J by 7 bases, leaving 10 bases between them. Germline V gene data show CDR1 as LNHDA and CDR2 as SQIVND (reference sequence). The CDR3 sequence is 11 residues long. CDR3 in amino acids: CASTEGGGYTF. The CDR3 DNA follows: TGTGCCAGTACAGAAGGGGGTGGCTACACCTTC.

The J gene is TRBJ1-3, the V gene TRBV19; D might be TRBD1 (6 bases). This CDR3 comprises 15 residues. Trimming stripped 3 bases from V and 2 bases from J, with 11 bases between. Germline CDR1 is LNHDA and CDR2 is SQIVND (reference sequence). DNA for the CDR3: TGTGCCAGTAGTATGGGGGCAGGGCCTGGAAACACCATATATTTT. Amino acids: CASSMGAGPGNTIYF.

With regard to this clone: Other DNA sequences in this sample translate to the same CDR3. The chain carries TRBV30 and TRBJ1-3, with a possible D match to TRBD1 (5 bases). The CDR3 is made up of 15 amino acids. Germline values: CDR1 GTSNPN, CDR2 SVGIG (reference sequence). Between the trimmed V and J ends, which lost 0 bases and 1 base, there was a span of 10 bases. The CDR3 loop reads CAWSVRGGSGNTIYF. The DNA for the CDR3 is TGTGCCTGGAGTGTACGGGGGGGATCTGGAAACACCATATATTTT.

V gene TRBV5-1 combines with J gene TRBJ2-5; 11 positions match TRBD2. The V and J ends lost 5 bases and 2 bases, in that order; junction bases with no gene match: 14. Germline CDR1 SGHRS, CDR2 YFSETQ. This CDR3 is 18 amino acids long. CDR3 sequence reads: CASRIGASGGLAQETQYF. The CDR3 nucleotides read TGCGCCAGCAGAATAGGGGCTAGCGGGGGGCTAGCTCAAGAGACCCAGTACTTC.

The rearrangement links TRBV7-2 to TRBJ2-2, with D tentatively TRBD1 (5 bases). The CDR3 loop spans 16 amino acids. V lost 5 bases to trimming and J lost 1 base, with 14 bases between them. Looked up from germline, CDR1 is SGHTA and CDR2 is FQGNSA. Here the CDR3 DNA reads TGTGCCAGCAGCCCTGGGCACACAGGGAACACCGGGGAGCTGTTTTTT. Its protein is CASSPGHTGNTGELFF. The whole variable domain, remainder taken from reference TRBV7-2 and TRBJ2-2, is GAGVSQSPSNKVTEKGKDVELRCDPISGHTALYWYRQSLGQGLEFLIYFQGNSAPDKSGLPSDRFSAERTGGSVSTLTIQRTQQEDSAVYLCASSPGHTGNTGELFFGEGSRLTVL.

This chain joins TRBV3-1 (or the pseudogene TRBV3-2) and TRBJ2-3, with D unresolved. The germline V gene has CDR1 LGHDT and CDR2 YNNKEL (reference sequence). The ends were cut back, 2 bases at V and 1 base at J, with 10 bases in the middle. The CDR3 sequence is 15 residues long. Written as DNA, the CDR3 is TGTGCCAGCAGCCAAAACGCTCGGGGCACAGATACGCAGTATTTT. Its protein product is CASSQNARGTDTQYF.

V and J are TRBV12-3 or TRBV12-4 and TRBJ2-1, with D uncertain. The CDR3 runs to 12 residues. V lost 6 bases and J lost 5, with 8 bases in between. The CDR3, as DNA: TGTGCCAGCAGCCCAGGCCACAATGAGCAGTTCTTC. This gives the protein CASSPGHNEQFF.

This clone was seen once. The chain is built from TRBV5-1 and TRBJ1-6; the match to TRBD1 covers 9 bases. Germline V gene sequence: CDR1 SGHRS, CDR2 YFSETQ. The CDR3 sequence is 16 residues long. The trim removed 0 bases at V and 13 bases at J, leaving 11 bases unmatched. The CDR3 is CASSLGQGQGGSPLHF. In nucleotides, the CDR3 is TGCGCCAGCAGCTTGGGTCAGGGACAGGGTGGATCTCCCCTCCACTTT. The full variable domain, rest sourced from reference TRBV5-1 and TRBJ1-6, is KAGVTQTPRYLIKTRGQQVTLSCSPISGHRSVSWYQQTPGQGLQFLFEYFSETQRNKGNFPGRFSGRQFSNSRSEMNVSTLELGDSALYLCASSLGQGQGGSPLHFGNGTRLTVT.

The CDR3 DNA sequence: TGTGCCAGCAGCTTAGTCGGAGGGGAGACCCAGTACTTC. This gives the protein CASSLVGGETQYF. The chain couples TRBV7-2 to TRBJ2-5, with D tentatively TRBD2 (6 bases). Looked up from germline, CDR1 is SGHTA and CDR2 is FQGNSA. Trimming took off 1 base at V and 5 bases at J, with 8 bases between the two ends. CDR3 length: 13 amino acids.

This clone appeared a single time. The rearrangement links TRBV5-6 to TRBJ1-5; D unclear. V was cut by 2 bases and J by 5 bases, with 14 bases left in between. Germline loops: CDR1 SGHDT, CDR2 YYEEEE. This CDR3 has 15 amino acids. The chain's CDR3 is CASSFGSSGDQPQHF. CDR3 coding DNA: TGTGCCAGCAGCTTCGGCTCGTCGGGAGATCAGCCCCAGCATTTT.

The table lists this clone with a count of one. The chain is built from TRBV10-2 and TRBJ1-1, with 8 bases lining up with TRBD1. Germline loops: CDR1 WSHSY, CDR2 SAAADI. The CDR3 contains 13 residues. J lost 4 bases, V lost 6 bases, and 4 bases had no gene match. The CDR3 region has the DNA TGCGCCAGCAGGGACAGGGAGGGCACTGAAGCTTTCTTT. Amino acid sequence: CASRDREGTEAFF.

The chain links TRBV7-2 to TRBJ2-2; D is uncertain. Trimming shortened V by 4 bases and J by 4 bases, and 10 bases separated the two germline ends. Germline assignment: CDR1 SGHTA and CDR2 FQGNSA. This CDR3 has 14 amino acids. CDR3 residues: CASSYQVATGELFF. The CDR3 DNA reads TGTGCCAGCAGCTATCAGGTTGCCACCGGGGAGCTGTTTTTT.

The V gene is TRBV5-1, the J gene TRBJ2-3, with 7 bases matching TRBD2. V was pared by 0 bases and J by 4 bases, with 5 bases of the junction left unmatched. Germline CDR1 reads SGHRS; CDR2 reads YFSETQ. There are 15 residues in the CDR3. CDR3 in DNA: TGCGCCAGCAGCTTGGTGGGGCTAGCGGCAGATACGCAGTATTTT. Translation gives CASSLVGLAADTQYF.

V gene TRBV6-5 combines with J gene TRBJ1-2, with 7 bases aligning to TRBD1. The CDR3 is 13 residues long. Trimming cost V 6 bases and J 4 bases; bases outside gene matches: 5. Germline assignment: CDR1 MNHEY and CDR2 SVGAGI. The CDR3 sequence is CASRPTGVYGYTF. CDR3 nucleotide sequence: TGTGCCAGCAGGCCTACAGGGGTCTATGGCTACACCTTC.

In this sample, this clone turned up a few times. The chain joins TRBV5-1 to TRBJ2-3, with 7 bases aligning to TRBD1. The CDR3 runs 16 residues. Trimming at V came to 4 bases and at J to 2 bases, leaving 10 bases not matched to a gene. The germline CDR1 and CDR2 sequences are SGHRS and YFSETQ. The CDR3 is CASSLMGQPNTDTQYF. CDR3 sequence (DNA): TGCGCCAGCAGCCTAATGGGACAGCCTAACACAGATACGCAGTATTTT.

The chain links TRBV18 to TRBJ1-4; 7 nucleotides match TRBD1. Trimming removed 2 bases from V and 11 bases from J; junction bases left unmatched: 14. The CDR3 sequence is 16 residues long. Per germline, CDR1 KGHSH and CDR2 LQKENI. The chain's CDR3 is CASSPKLQGSREKLFF. The DNA of the CDR3 is TGTGCCAGCTCACCAAAATTACAGGGGTCGCGTGAGAAACTGTTTTTT. Filled out from reference TRBV18 and TRBJ1-4, the complete variable domain reads NAGVMQNPRHLVRRRGQEARLRCSPMKGHSHVYWYRQLPEEGLKFMVYLQKENIIDESGMPKERFSAEFPKEGPSILRIQQVVRGDSAAYFCASSPKLQGSREKLFFGSGTQLSVL.

This clone was seen a single time. The chain recombines TRBV19 with TRBJ1-1; D is unclear. Germline lookup yields CDR1 LNHDA and CDR2 SQIVND (reference sequence). This CDR3 contains 13 residues. The V gene lost 5 bases and the J gene lost 1 base, with 8 bases spanning the gap. CDR3 sequence reads: CASSSHWNTEAFF. CDR3 in DNA: TGTGCCAGTAGTTCGCACTGGAACACTGAAGCTTTCTTT.